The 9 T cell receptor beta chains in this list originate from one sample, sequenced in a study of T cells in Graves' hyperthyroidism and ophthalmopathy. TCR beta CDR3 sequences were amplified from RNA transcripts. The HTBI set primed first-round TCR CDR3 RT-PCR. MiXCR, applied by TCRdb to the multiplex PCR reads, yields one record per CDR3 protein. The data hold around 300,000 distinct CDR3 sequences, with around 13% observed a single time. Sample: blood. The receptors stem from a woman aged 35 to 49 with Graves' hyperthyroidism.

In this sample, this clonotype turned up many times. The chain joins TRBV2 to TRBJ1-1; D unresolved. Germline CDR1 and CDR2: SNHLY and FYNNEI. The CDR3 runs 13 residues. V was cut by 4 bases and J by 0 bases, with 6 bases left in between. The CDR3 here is CASSVLVNTEAFF. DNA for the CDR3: TGTGCCAGCAGTGTGTTGGTGAACACTGAAGCTTTCTTT.

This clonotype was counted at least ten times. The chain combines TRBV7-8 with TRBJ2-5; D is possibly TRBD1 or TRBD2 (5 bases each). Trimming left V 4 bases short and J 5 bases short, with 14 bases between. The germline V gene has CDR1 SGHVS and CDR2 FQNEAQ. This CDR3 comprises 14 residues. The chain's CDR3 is CASSSTDYTETQYF. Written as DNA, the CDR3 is TGTGCCAGCAGCTCGACAGACTACACGGAGACCCAGTACTTC.

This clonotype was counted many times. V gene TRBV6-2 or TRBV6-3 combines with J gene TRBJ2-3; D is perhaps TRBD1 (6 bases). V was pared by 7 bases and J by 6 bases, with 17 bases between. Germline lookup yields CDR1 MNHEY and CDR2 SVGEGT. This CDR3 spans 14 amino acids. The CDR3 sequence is CASKLQGPTDTQYF. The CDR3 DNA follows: TGTGCCAGCAAACTACAGGGCCCCACGGATACGCAGTATTTT.

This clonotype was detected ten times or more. In nucleotides, the CDR3 is TGTGCCATCAGTGGACTAGCGGGAACGTCCTACAATGAGCAGTTCTTC. The encoded protein is CAISGLAGTSYNEQFF. This chain uses TRBV10-3 with TRBJ2-1, with TRBD2 matching over 11 bases. The V segment lost 4 bases and the J segment 1 base; nucleotides outside the gene matches: 3. Germline V gene data show CDR1 as ENHRY and CDR2 as SYGVKD. The CDR3 covers 16 residues.

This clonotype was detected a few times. Here the CDR3 reads CASSPGSGNTIYF. CDR3 DNA: TGTGCCAGTAGCCCTGGCTCTGGAAACACCATATATTTT. This sequence joins TRBV19 and TRBJ1-3; D unclear. The CDR3 runs to 13 residues. Trimming took 6 bases from V and 0 from J, leaving 6 bases between them. Germline V gene sequence: CDR1 LNHDA, CDR2 SQIVND (reference sequence).

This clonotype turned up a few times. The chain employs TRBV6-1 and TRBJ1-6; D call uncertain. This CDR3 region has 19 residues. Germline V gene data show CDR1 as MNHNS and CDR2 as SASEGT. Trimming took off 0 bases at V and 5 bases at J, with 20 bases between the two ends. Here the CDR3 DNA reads TGTGCCAGCAGTGAAGCTGGTTATTCTTGGAGGGCCCATAATTCACCCCTCCACTTT. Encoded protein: CASSEAGYSWRAHNSPLHF.

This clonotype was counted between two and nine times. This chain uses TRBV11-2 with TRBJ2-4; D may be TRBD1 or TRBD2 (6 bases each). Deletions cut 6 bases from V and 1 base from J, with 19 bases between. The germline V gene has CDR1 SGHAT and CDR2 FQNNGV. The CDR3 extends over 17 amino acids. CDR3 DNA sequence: TGTGCCAGCAGAGTAGGGGGGCTAGCACACGCCAAAAACATTCAGTACTTC. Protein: CASRVGGLAHAKNIQYF.

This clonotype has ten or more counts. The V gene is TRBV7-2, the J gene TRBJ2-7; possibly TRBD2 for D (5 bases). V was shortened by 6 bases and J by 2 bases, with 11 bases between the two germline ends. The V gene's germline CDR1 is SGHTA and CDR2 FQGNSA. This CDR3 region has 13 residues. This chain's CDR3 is CASSAVGAYEQYF. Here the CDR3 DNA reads TGTGCCAGCAGTGCAGTCGGGGCCTACGAGCAGTACTTC.

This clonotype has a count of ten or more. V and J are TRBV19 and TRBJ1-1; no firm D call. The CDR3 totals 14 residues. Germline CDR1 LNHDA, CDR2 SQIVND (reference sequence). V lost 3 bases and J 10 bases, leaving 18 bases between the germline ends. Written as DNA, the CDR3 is TGTGCCAGTAGTATGTTCATCGAGCAACAAGGAGCTTTCTTT. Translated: CASSMFIEQQGAFF. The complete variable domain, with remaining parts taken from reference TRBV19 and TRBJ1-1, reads DGGITQSPKYLFRKEGQNVTLSCEQNLNHDAMYWYRQDPGQGLRLIYYSQIVNDFQKGDIAEGYSVSREKKESFPLTVTSAQKNPTAFYLCASSMFIEQQGAFFGQGTRLTVV.